This T cell receptor beta chain is drawn from a study of early T cells in non-severe SARS-CoV-2 infection. Overall study: Sequencing was performed on bulk RNA from unsorted whole blood, leaving chains unpaired. Regarding the study as a whole: Sequences matched to VDJdb favored anti-spike CD8 responses, while private and CD4 specificities were missed.

Germline trimming cut 5 bases from V and 9 bases from J; bases unmatched to any gene: 8. The CDR3 is made up of 15 amino acids. Germline CDR1 and CDR2: MNHEY and SMNVEV (reference sequence). Attached unique molecular identifiers marked individual cDNA molecules. TCRdb redid the calling of the 5' RACE reads with MiXCR, one entry per CDR3 protein. The data show 55,000 to 65,000 distinct CDR3 sequences, roughly 12% seen once. This clonotype came up a few times. Its antigen is unknown. The source was whole blood, collected at baseline. This sequence was found in an adult who was a healthcare worker with PCR-confirmed SARS-CoV-2 infection or an uninfected control (not recorded which). The J gene is TRBJ2-1, the V gene TRBV27, with 12 bases lining up with TRBD2. CDR3 sequence: CASSPLLAGGGEQFF. DNA for the CDR3: TGTGCCAGCAGTCCCTTACTAGCGGGAGGTGGTGAGCAGTTCTTC.